This TCR beta chain was sequenced for a study of blood T cell repertoires in COVID-19. Study-level background: Acute-phase and convalescent COVID-19 samples originated in the United States, Italy and Spain. From T cells, B-cell-depleted T cells, or PBMCs came the material, which was cDNA or gDNA.

This clone has a handful of counts. Original analysis: Amplification from reference gene primers served as the basis for estimated nucleated cell counts. The method was immunoSEQ multiplex PCR; TCRdb's version includes in-frame clones alone and lacks a portion of them. Clone size and V and J calls were adopted from that table, with D and trimming inferred from the DNA. The profile shows approximately 190,000 clones, about 81% of them singletons. The CDR3 length is 14 residues. V was trimmed by 0 bases and J by 3 bases, leaving 8 bases between them. Germline loops: CDR1 LGHDT, CDR2 YNNKEL (reference sequence).

The sequence came from a man aged 25-40 years with active or convalescent COVID-19. Sequenced sample: peripheral blood. The chain carries TRBV3-1 (or the pseudogene TRBV3-2) and TRBJ1-1; no definite D call. CDR3 nucleotide sequence: TGTGCCAGCAGCCAAGATTTGGCCTACACTGAAGCTTTCTTT. Translation: CASSQDLAYTEAFF.